This T cell receptor beta chain originates from a study of T cell responses to AZD1222 COVID-19 vaccine. Across the whole study: Pooled in the analysis were second doses at about 4 or about 12 weeks. Study-wide findings and caveats: Possibly, clonal diversity was underestimated; donors were largely white British and included more females. Every sample of the repertoires postdated the peak T cell response. Within unmutated variant regions lay the reported targets of nearly half of spike-specific TCRs.

This clone showed up just a few times. Its antigen is not known. Using immunoSEQ multiplex PCR, the repertoire was profiled, and TCRdb retains in-frame clones only, with some absent. The sample has around 100,000 clones; approximately 83% are singletons. The CDR3 is 18 amino acids. V dropped 3 bases and J dropped 0; count of bases not matched to a gene: 11. The germline V gene encodes CDR1 LNHDA and CDR2 SQIVND (reference sequence). This receptor was identified in an adult in good health. Here the sequenced sample was peripheral blood, taken on day 0 of AZD1222 vaccination. The chain combines TRBV19 with TRBJ2-7, with 10 bases matching TRBD2. CDR3 region: CASSIWGSTSGNSYEQYF. In DNA form, the CDR3 reads TGTGCCAGTAGTATTTGGGGCTCCACTAGCGGGAACTCCTACGAGCAGTACTTC.